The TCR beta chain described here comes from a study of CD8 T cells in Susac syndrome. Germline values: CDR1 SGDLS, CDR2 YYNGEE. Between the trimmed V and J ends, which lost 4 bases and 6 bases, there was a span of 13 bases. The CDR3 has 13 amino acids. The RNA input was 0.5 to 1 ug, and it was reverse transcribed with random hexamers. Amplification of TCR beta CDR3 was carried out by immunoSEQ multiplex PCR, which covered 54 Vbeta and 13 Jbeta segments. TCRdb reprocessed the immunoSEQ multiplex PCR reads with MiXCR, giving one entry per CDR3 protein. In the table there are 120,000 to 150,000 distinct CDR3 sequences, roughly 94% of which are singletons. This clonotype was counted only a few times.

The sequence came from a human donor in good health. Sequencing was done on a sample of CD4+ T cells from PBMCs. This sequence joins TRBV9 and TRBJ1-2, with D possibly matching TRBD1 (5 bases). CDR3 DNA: TGTGCCAGCAGCTCACAGCGGGGGAATGGCTACACCTTC. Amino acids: CASSSQRGNGYTF.